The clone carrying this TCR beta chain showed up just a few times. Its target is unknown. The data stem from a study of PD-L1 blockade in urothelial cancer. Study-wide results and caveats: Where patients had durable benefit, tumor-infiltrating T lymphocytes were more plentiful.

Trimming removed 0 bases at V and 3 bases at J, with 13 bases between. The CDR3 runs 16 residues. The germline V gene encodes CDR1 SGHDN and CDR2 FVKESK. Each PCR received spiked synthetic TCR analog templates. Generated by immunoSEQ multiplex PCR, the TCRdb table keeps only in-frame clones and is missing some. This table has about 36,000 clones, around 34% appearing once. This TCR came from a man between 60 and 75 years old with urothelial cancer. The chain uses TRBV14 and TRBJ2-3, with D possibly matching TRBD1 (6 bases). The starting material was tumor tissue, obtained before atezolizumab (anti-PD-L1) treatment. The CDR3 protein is CASSQDGGSQTDTQYF. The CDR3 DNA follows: TGTGCCAGCAGCCAAGATGGGGGCAGTCAGACAGATACGCAGTATTTT.